This T cell receptor (beta chain) derives from a study of T-cell memory formation after mild COVID-19. Regarding this clonotype: The antigen remains unidentified.

General study findings and limits: From day 15 to 85, contracting clones were balanced between CD4 and CD8, whereas later expanders leaned toward CD4+.

CDR3 length equals 19 residues. Germline-derived CDR1 and CDR2 are DFQATT and SNEGSKA (reference sequence). J lost 1 base, V lost 5 bases, and 14 bases had no gene match. TCRdb recomputed calls from the 5' RACE reads with MiXCR, one row per CDR3 protein. The profile shows hundreds of thousands of distinct CDR3 sequences, 15% to 20% of them singletons. V gene TRBV20-1 combines with J gene TRBJ2-3, with 14 positions matching TRBD2. The TCR originated in an adult woman who had mild COVID-19 (a few samples of this study predate the infection). Cell type and time point are not known. Sequenced material: PBMCs or a T cell subset sorted from them (not recorded which). CDR3 sequence reads: CSAHRRTSGRRGGTDTQYF. The DNA for the CDR3 is TGCAGTGCTCACCGGCGGACTAGCGGGAGGAGGGGGGGCACAGATACGCAGTATTTT.